A selection of T cell receptor beta chains follows, all from one sample in a study of cytomegalovirus exposure and HLA in healthy donors. Assay: immunoSEQ multiplex PCR; the TCRdb copy retains only in-frame clones and omits some. The table includes over 100,000 clones, about 80% detected once. Sequencing was performed on PBMCs. Every receptor here comes from a middle-aged woman in good health and CMV-seronegative. Each CDR3 is given with its conserved first and last residue. Fields, in order: D gene, V gene, J gene, clone size, CDR3 DNA, CDR3 protein. A D gene is named only where the DNA matches it firmly. Rows give clone size only sometimes, using once, few, many, or a class for an expanded clone.

d_gene: TRBD2
v_gene: TRBV6-1
j_gene: TRBJ2-3
abundance: .
CDR3nt: TGTGCCAGCAGTGACCCTCTAGCGGGAGGGCCCTTTGTGGTAGATACGCAGTATTTT
CDR3aa: CASSDPLAGGPFVVDTQYF

d_gene: TRBD1
v_gene: TRBV5-1
j_gene: TRBJ2-3
abundance: few
CDR3nt: TGCGCCAGTAGACAGGGGGCCTTCACCAACACAGATACGCAGTATTTT
CDR3aa: CASRQGAFTNTDTQYF

d_gene: .
v_gene: TRBV5-1
j_gene: TRBJ2-7
abundance: .
CDR3nt: TGCGCCAGCAGTAAGGGGGTTGGAGATATCTACGAGCAGTACTTC
CDR3aa: CASSKGVGDIYEQYF

d_gene: .
v_gene: TRBV7-2
j_gene: TRBJ1-1
abundance: .
CDR3nt: TGTGCCAGCACGGGATCCTTGAACACTGAAGCTTTCTTT
CDR3aa: CASTGSLNTEAFF

d_gene: .
v_gene: TRBV5-6
j_gene: TRBJ2-1
abundance: .
CDR3nt: TGTGCCAGCAGCATAAGCGGTGTCCCGCGGGGTGAGCAGTTCTTC
CDR3aa: CASSISGVPRGEQFF

d_gene: .
v_gene: TRBV5-1
j_gene: TRBJ2-2
abundance: .
CDR3nt: TGCGCCAGCAGCTTGGAAGGGAGAACGAACACCGGGGAGCTGTTTTTT
CDR3aa: CASSLEGRTNTGELFF

d_gene: .
v_gene: TRBV4-1
j_gene: TRBJ1-4
abundance: .
CDR3nt: TGCGCCAGCAGCCAAATTCGCAGGGGAAGAGGAGAAAAACTGTTTTTT
CDR3aa: CASSQIRRGRGEKLFF

d_gene: TRBD2
v_gene: TRBV4-3
j_gene: TRBJ2-3
abundance: .
CDR3nt: TGCGCCAGCAGCCAAGTCCTACTAGCGGGGGCTAGCACAGATACGCAGTATTTT
CDR3aa: CASSQVLLAGASTDTQYF

d_gene: .
v_gene: TRBV19
j_gene: TRBJ2-7
abundance: .
CDR3nt: TGTGCCAGTAGTGAGACAGGGTCTTCCTCGCTCCTAGCGAACGAGCAGTACTTC
CDR3aa: CASSETGSSSLLANEQYF

d_gene: TRBD2
v_gene: TRBV5-6
j_gene: TRBJ2-2
abundance: .
CDR3nt: TGTGCCAGCAGCTTCCTGACTAGCGGGAGCACCGGGGAGCTGTTTTTT
CDR3aa: CASSFLTSGSTGELFF

d_gene: TRBD2
v_gene: TRBV4-1
j_gene: TRBJ2-3
abundance: once
CDR3nt: TGCGCCAGCAGCCAAGGCGGTACTAGCGGGATAAGGGATACGCAGTATTTT
CDR3aa: CASSQGGTSGIRDTQYF

d_gene: TRBD1
v_gene: TRBV4-3
j_gene: TRBJ2-1
abundance: .
CDR3nt: TGCGCCAGCAGTCCCGACAGGGGGAGTTACAATGAGCAGTTCTTC
CDR3aa: CASSPDRGSYNEQFF

d_gene: .
v_gene: TRBV5-4
j_gene: TRBJ1-2
abundance: .
CDR3nt: TGTGCCAGCAGCTTGAACAGGGCCTCTGGCTACACCTTC
CDR3aa: CASSLNRASGYTF

d_gene: .
v_gene: TRBV7-2
j_gene: TRBJ1-5
abundance: .
CDR3nt: TGTGCCAGCAGCTTAGCCGTTAGTGTAAATCAGCCCCAGCATTTT
CDR3aa: CASSLAVSVNQPQHF

d_gene: .
v_gene: TRBV30
j_gene: TRBJ2-7
abundance: .
CDR3nt: TGTGCCTGGAGTAAAGGGACTGGGGGCTACGAGCAGTACTTC
CDR3aa: CAWSKGTGGYEQYF

d_gene: TRBD1
v_gene: TRBV6-1
j_gene: TRBJ2-7
abundance: .
CDR3nt: TGTGCCAGCAGTAGGGACAGGTCCACCTACGAGCAGTACTTC
CDR3aa: CASSRDRSTYEQYF

d_gene: TRBD2
v_gene: TRBV6-5
j_gene: TRBJ2-1
abundance: .
CDR3nt: TGTGCCAGCAGTTCCCAGCGGGACTCTGAGCAGTTCTTC
CDR3aa: CASSSQRDSEQFF

d_gene: TRBD1
v_gene: TRBV27
j_gene: TRBJ2-7
abundance: .
CDR3nt: TGTGCCAGCAGTCTGGGACAGGGGCTCTACGAGCAGTACTTC
CDR3aa: CASSLGQGLYEQYF

d_gene: .
v_gene: TRBV4-3
j_gene: TRBJ2-3
abundance: .
CDR3nt: TGCGCCAGCAGCCAGTCAGGTTACGCGGATACGCAGTATTTT
CDR3aa: CASSQSGYADTQYF

d_gene: .
v_gene: TRBV28
j_gene: TRBJ1-2
abundance: .
CDR3nt: TGTGTCTCGACCCCGGCAGGGCGCTTGGGTGGCTACACCTTC
CDR3aa: CVSTPAGRLGGYTF

d_gene: .
v_gene: TRBV5-6
j_gene: TRBJ1-5
abundance: .
CDR3nt: TGTGCCAGCAGCTGGGGGGGCGGTAGCAATCAGCCCCAGCATTTT
CDR3aa: CASSWGGGSNQPQHF

d_gene: .
v_gene: TRBV4-3
j_gene: TRBJ1-1
abundance: .
CDR3nt: TGCGCCAGCAGCCAAGGGTCGGGGGGAAACACTGAAGCTTTCTTT
CDR3aa: CASSQGSGGNTEAFF

d_gene: TRBD1
v_gene: TRBV13
j_gene: TRBJ1-2
abundance: .
CDR3nt: TGTGCCAGCAGCCAGGGGGCGAGAGGCTACACCTTC
CDR3aa: CASSQGARGYTF

d_gene: .
v_gene: TRBV18
j_gene: TRBJ1-3
abundance: .
CDR3nt: TGTGCCAGCTCAACTAACACAGGGAGCTCTGGAAACACCATATATTTT
CDR3aa: CASSTNTGSSGNTIYF

d_gene: TRBD2
v_gene: TRBV9
j_gene: TRBJ2-1
abundance: .
CDR3nt: TGTGCCAGCAGCGTTAGCGGGAGTCCTGGCAATGAGCAGTTCTTC
CDR3aa: CASSVSGSPGNEQFF